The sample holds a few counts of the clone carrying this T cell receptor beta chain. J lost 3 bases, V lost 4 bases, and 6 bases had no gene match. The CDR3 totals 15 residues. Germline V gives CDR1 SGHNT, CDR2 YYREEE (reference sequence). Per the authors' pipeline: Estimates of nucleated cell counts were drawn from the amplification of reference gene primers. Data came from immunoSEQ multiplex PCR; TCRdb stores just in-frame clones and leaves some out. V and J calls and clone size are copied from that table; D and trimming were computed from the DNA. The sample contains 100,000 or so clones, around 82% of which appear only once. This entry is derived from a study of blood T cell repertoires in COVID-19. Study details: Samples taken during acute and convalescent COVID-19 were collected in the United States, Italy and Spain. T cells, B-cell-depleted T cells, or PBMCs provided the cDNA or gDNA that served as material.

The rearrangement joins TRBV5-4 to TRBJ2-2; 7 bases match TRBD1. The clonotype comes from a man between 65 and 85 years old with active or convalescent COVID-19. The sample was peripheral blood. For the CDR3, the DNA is TGTGCCAGCAGCAACGACAGGGTCGACACCGGGGAGCTGTTTTTT. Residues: CASSNDRVDTGELFF.